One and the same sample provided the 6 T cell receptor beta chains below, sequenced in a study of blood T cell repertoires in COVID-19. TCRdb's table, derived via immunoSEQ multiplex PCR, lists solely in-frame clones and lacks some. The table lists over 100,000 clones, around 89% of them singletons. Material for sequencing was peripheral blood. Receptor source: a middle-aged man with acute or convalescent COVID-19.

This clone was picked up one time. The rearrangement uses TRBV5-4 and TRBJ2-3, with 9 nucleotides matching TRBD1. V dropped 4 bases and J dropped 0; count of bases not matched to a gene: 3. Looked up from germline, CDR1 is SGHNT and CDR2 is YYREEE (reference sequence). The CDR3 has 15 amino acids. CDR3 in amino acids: CASSRGQGSTDTQYF. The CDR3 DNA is TGTGCCAGCAGCAGGGGACAGGGTAGCACAGATACGCAGTATTTT.

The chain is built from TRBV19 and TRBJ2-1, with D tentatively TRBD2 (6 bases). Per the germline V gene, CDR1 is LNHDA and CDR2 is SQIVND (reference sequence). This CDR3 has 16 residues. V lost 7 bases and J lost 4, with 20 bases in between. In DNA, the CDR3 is TGTGCCAGTATAGACAGTCTAGCGAGAGGGTACAATGAGCAGTTCTTC. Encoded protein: CASIDSLARGYNEQFF.

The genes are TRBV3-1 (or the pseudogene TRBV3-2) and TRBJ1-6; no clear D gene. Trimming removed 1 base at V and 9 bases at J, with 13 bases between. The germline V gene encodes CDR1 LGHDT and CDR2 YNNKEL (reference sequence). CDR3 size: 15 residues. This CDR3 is CASSQGGSLGSPLHF. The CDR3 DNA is TGTGCCAGCAGCCAAGGAGGCAGCCTTGGTTCACCCCTCCACTTT.

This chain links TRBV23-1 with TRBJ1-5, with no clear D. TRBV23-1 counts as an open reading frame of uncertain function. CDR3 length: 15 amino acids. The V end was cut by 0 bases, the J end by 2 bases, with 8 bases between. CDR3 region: CASSQSRRGNQPQHF. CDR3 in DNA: TGCGCCAGCAGTCAATCTCGGCGGGGCAATCAGCCCCAGCATTTT.

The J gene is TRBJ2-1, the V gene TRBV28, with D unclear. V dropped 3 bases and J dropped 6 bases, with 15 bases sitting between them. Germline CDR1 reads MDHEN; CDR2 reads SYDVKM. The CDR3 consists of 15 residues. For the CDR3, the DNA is TGTGCCAGCAGTTTTCCTCGACCGCGGAGCAATGAGCAGTTCTTC. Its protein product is CASSFPRPRSNEQFF.

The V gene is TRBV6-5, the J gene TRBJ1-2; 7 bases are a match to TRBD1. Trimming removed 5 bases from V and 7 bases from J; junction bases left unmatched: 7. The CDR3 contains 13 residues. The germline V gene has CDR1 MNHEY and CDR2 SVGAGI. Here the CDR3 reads CASSPTGFSGYTF. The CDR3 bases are TGTGCCAGCAGTCCGACAGGGTTTTCTGGCTACACCTTC.